This T cell receptor (beta chain) was recovered during a study of siplizumab effects on memory and regulatory T cells. A 37°C coculture lasting less than 7 days was applied to the mixed lymphocyte reaction cells. The CDR3 runs to 17 residues. Looked up from germline, CDR1 is SEHNR and CDR2 is FQNEAQ (reference sequence). The V segment lost 5 bases and the J segment 2 bases; nucleotides outside the gene matches: 8. Study-level findings and limits: The alloresponse seemed to draw substantially on naive T cells, which appeared more diverse than memory cells.

Assay used: immunoSEQ multiplex PCR; TCRdb lists only in-frame clones, some missing. The data contain roughly 3,100 clones, around 57% of them singletons. This clone has more than one count but fewer than ten. The target antigen is unknown. V gene TRBV7-9 combines with J gene TRBJ2-5, with 13 bases that match TRBD2. The sequenced sample consisted of CFSE-low (dividing) CD8+ T cells sorted from an allogeneic mixed lymphocyte reaction. This receptor was taken from a human donor in good health; the cells came from an allogeneic mixed lymphocyte reaction. Some clones in this sample may be carry-over from other donors' samples. The CDR3 reads CASSRGTSGAIQETQYF. CDR3 in DNA: TGTGCCAGCAGCCGGGGGACTAGCGGGGCAATACAAGAGACCCAGTACTTC.